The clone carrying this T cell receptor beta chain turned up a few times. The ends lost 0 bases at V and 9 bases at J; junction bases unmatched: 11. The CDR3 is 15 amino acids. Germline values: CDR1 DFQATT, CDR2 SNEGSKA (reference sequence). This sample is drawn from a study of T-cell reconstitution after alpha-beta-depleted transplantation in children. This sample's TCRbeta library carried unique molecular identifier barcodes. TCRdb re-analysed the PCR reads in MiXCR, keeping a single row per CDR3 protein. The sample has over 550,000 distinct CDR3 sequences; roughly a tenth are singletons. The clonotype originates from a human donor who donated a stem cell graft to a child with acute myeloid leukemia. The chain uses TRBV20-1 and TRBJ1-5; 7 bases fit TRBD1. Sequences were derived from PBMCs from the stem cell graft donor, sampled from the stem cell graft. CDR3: CSARDGTVNRRPQHF. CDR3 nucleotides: TGCAGTGCTAGAGATGGGACAGTTAATCGTCGGCCCCAGCATTTT.